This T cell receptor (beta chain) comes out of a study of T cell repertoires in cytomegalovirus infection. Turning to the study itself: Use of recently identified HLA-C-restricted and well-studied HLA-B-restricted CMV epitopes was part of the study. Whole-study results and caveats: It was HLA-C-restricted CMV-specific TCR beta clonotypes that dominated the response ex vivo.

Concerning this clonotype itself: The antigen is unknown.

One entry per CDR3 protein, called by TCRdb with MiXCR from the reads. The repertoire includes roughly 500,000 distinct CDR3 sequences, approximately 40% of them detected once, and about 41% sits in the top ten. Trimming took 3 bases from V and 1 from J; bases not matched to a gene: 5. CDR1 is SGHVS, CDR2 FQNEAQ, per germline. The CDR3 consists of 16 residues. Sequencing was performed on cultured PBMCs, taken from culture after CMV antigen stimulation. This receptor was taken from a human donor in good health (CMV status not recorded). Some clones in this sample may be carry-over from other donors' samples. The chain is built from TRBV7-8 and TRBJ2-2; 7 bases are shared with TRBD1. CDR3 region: CASSFYRGRNTGELFF. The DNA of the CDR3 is TGTGCCAGCAGCTTCTACAGGGGTCGGAACACCGGGGAGCTGTTTTTT.